This TCR beta chain was captured by sequencing in a study of T cell repertoires in cytomegalovirus infection. Study in general: CMV infection and matching HLA type were both indicated by public TCR beta signatures.

General study points: Public TCR beta family frequency separated CMV-and-HLA carriers, including in an independent cohort.

TCRdb re-called the reads through MiXCR, storing one row per CDR3 protein. The table lists around 230,000 distinct CDR3 sequences, about 7% of them singletons. Per germline, CDR1 SGHNT and CDR2 YYREEE (reference sequence). Trimming removed 0 bases at V and 8 bases at J, with 12 bases between. The CDR3 sequence is 14 residues long. There are many counts of this clonotype. Antigen specificity is unknown. The source material was PBMCs. The receptor comes from a human donor in good health (CMV status not recorded). Some clones in this sample may be carry-over from other donors' samples. V is TRBV5-4 and J is TRBJ2-1; TRBD1 might be the D (6 bases). CDR3 sequence reads: CASSLDGGPDEQFF. As DNA, the CDR3 is TGTGCCAGCAGCTTGGATGGGGGCCCTGATGAGCAGTTCTTC.